This T cell receptor beta chain derives from a study of blood T cell repertoires in COVID-19. In the study overall: Italy, Spain and the United States were the sources of the convalescent and acute COVID-19 samples. From T cells, B-cell-depleted T cells, or PBMCs came the material, which was cDNA or gDNA.

Per the authors' pipeline: Scientists estimated how many nucleated cells there were by amplifying reference gene primers. TCRdb keeps only in-frame clones here, not all; method: immunoSEQ multiplex PCR. Clone size and V and J calls were adopted from that table, with D and trimming inferred from the DNA. Among hundreds of thousands of clones listed, about 93% were seen once. There are 12 residues in the CDR3. Between the trimmed V and J ends, which lost 3 bases and 2 bases, there was a span of 5 bases. Germline V gene sequence: CDR1 SQVTM, CDR2 ANQGSEA. Material: peripheral blood. J is TRBJ1-3 and V is TRBV29-1; D might be TRBD1 (5 bases). This sequence was found in a young woman who had recovered from COVID-19. CDR3 residues: CSVDRAGNTIYF. For the CDR3, the DNA is TGCAGCGTTGACAGGGCTGGAAACACCATATATTTT.